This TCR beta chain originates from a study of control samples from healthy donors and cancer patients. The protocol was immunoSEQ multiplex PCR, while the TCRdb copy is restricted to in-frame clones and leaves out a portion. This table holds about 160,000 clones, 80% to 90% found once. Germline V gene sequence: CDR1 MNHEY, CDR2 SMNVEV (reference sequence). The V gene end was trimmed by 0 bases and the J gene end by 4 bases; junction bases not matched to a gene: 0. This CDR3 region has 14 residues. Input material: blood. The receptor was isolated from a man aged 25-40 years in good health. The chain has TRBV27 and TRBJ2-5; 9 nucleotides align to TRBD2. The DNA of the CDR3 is TGTGCCAGCAGTTTATCGACTAGCGGAGAGACCCAGTACTTC. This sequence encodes CASSLSTSGETQYF.